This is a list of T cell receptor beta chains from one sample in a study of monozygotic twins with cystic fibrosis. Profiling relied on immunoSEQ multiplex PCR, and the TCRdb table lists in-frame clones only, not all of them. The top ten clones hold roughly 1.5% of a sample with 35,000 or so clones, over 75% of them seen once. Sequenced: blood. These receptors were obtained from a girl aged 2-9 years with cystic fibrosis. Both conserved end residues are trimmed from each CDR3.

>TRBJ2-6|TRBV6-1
ASSDSGAGANVLT
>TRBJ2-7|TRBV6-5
ASSYSTSGGYYEQY
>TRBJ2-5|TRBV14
ASSHPTSGDQETQY
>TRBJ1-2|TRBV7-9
ASSQRQGPSNYGYT
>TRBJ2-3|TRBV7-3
ASSLDRLSTDTQY
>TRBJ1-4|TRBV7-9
ASSPPLVQTADEKLF
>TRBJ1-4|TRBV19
ARLGEKLF
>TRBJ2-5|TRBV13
ASSSGRLGEQY
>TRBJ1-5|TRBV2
ASRTGGGNQPQH
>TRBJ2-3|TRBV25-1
ASRATGGDTQY
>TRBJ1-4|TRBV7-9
ASSLATGDEKLF
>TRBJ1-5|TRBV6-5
ASSYSFTGGGQPQH
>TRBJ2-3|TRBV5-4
ASSLGVPRRGSTDTQY
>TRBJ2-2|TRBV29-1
SVGRPNTGELF
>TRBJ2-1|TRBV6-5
ASKGGPWEQF
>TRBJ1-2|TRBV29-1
SVGQGLRSYGYT
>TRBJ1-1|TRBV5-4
ASSRTDLNTEAF
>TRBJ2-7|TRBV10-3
AIRRFIESRGGPTYEQY
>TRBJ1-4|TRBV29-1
SVSDSEKLF
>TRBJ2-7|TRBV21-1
ASSAANEQY
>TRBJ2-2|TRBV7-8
ASSWSTGELF
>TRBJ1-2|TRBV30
AWNPQTVYGYT
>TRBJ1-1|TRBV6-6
ASSQPPSEAF
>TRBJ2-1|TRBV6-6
ASRGLAVGIEQF
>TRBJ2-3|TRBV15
ATSRDWAGTQY
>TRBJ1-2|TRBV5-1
ASSPRTGYPYGYT
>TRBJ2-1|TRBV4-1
ASSQVLAGSYEQF
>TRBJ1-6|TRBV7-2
ASSLHAGGQRSPLH
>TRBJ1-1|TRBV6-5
ASSSRGDLNTEAF
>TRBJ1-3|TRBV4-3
ASSQGFSGNTIY
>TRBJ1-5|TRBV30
AWSGGASGAYNQPQH
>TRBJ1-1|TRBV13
ASSGEGWGKGAEAF
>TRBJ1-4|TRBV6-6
ASSGGQSNEKLF
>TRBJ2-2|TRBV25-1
ASSEYISGELF
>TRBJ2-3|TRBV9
ASSSGTSAYLGTDTQY
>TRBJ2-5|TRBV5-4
ASSLGRDRGGETQY
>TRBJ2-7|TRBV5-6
ASSPRVSYEQY
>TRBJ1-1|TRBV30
AFTGGWGGITEAF
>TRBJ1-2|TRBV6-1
ASSEATGTGYT
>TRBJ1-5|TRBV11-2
ASSLLSGHHSNQPQH
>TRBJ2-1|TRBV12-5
ASGLGTSGAYNEQF
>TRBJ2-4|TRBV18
ASSPPLAGGDIQY
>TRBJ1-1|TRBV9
ASSVALWGWAF
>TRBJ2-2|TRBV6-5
ASSYGADRTGELF
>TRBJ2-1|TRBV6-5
ASSYGRGSNNEQF